This T cell receptor beta chain derives from a study of blood T cell repertoires in COVID-19. As processed by the authors: Amplification of reference gene primers was used by the study to estimate nucleated cell counts. The table came from immunoSEQ multiplex PCR; TCRdb's copy has only in-frame clones and leaves some out. For V, J and clone size, that table is used; D and trimming come from the DNA. The table shows around 100,000 clones, with about 84% occurring only once. The TCR sequence derives from a human donor in a cohort sampled during active COVID-19. The specimen sequenced was peripheral blood.

DNA for the CDR3: TGTGCCAGTCTACCAATGAGCTCTGGAAACACCATATATTTT. It encodes CASLPMSSGNTIYF. The J gene is TRBJ1-3, the V gene TRBV19; no reliable D call. Germline V gives CDR1 LNHDA, CDR2 SQIVND (reference sequence). V lost 8 bases to trimming and J lost 0 bases, with 11 bases between them. This CDR3 contains 14 residues.